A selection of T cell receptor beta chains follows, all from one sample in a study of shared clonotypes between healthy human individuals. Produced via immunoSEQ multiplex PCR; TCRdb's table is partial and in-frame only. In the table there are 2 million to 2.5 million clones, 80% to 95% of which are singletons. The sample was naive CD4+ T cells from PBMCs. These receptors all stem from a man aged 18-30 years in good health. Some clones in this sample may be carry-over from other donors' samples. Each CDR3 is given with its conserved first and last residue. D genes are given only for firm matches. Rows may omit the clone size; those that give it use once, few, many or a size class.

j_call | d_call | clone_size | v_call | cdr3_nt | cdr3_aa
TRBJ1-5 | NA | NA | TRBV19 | TGTGCCAGTAGTTTACAGGGCGGGAATCAGCCCCAGCATTTT | CASSLQGGNQPQHF
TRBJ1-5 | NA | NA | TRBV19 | TGTGCCAGTAGGGAGGGGGGGCCACAGCAGCCCCAGCATTTT | CASREGGPQQPQHF
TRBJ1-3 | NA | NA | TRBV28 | TGTGCCAGCAGTGAACTTGGGGGGAGAAACACCATATATTTT | CASSELGGRNTIYF
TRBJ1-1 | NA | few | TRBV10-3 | TGTGCCATCAGAGAAACCGGGACGCACACTGAAGCTTTCTTT | CAIRETGTHTEAFF
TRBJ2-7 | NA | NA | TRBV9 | TGTGCCAGCAGCCCAGCAGCGGCAGGGGCGACCTACGAGCAGTACTTC | CASSPAAAGATYEQYF
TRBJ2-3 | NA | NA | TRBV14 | TGTGCCAGCAGCAGGGGAGCCTGGAGAGATACGCAGTATTTT | CASSRGAWRDTQYF
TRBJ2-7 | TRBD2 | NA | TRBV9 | TGTGCCAGCAGCGCCGGGACTAGCGGGAGCTACGAGCAGTACTTC | CASSAGTSGSYEQYF
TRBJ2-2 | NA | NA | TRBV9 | TGTGCCAGCAGCGTACTTCGACACGGGGAGCTGTTTTTT | CASSVLRHGELFF
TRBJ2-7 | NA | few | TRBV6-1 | TGTGCCAGCAGTGAGGGCGCGGCAGAGGCTTACGAGCAGTACTTC | CASSEGAAEAYEQYF
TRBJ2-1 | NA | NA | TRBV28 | TGTGCCAGCAGTTTTTTGGGGAGCAACTTCTACAATGAGCAGTTCTTC | CASSFLGSNFYNEQFF
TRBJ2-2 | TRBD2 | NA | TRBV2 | TGTGCCAGCAGCGAAACTAGCGGGAGGCCCAACGGGGAGCTGTTTTTT | CASSETSGRPNGELFF
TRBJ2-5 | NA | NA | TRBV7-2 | TGTGCCAGCAGCTTAGGTCCAGCGGCCCAAGAGACCCAGTACTTC | CASSLGPAAQETQYF
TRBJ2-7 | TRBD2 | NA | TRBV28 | TGTGCCAGCATCCTAGCGGGAGTGGGTGAGCAGTACTTC | CASILAGVGEQYF
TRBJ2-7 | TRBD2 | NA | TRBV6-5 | TGTGCCAGCGCCTCTCCGGGACTACAATACGAGCAGTACTTC | CASASPGLQYEQYF
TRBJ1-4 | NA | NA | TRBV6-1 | TGTGCCAGCTCGGGGACTGCAACTAATGAAAAACTGTTTTTT | CASSGTATNEKLFF
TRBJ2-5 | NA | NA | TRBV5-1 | TGCGCCAGCAGCTGGGGGGACAGATTGTACCAAGAGACCCAGTACTTC | CASSWGDRLYQETQYF
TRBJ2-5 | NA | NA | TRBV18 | TGTGCCAGCTCACCAGGATCAGGGGGGGAAGAGACCCAGTACTTC | CASSPGSGGEETQYF
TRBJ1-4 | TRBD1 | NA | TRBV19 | TGTGCCAGTAACCCCACAGGGGGCGAGGGCGAAGTTGAAAAACTGTTTTTT | CASNPTGGEGEVEKLFF
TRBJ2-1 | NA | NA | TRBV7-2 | TGTGCCAGCAGCTCCCTATGGGACGTCGGATACAATGAGCAGTTCTTC | CASSSLWDVGYNEQFF
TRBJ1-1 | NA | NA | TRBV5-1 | TGCGCCAGCAGCTTCGGGCTGACATTAAACACTGAAGCTTTCTTT | CASSFGLTLNTEAFF
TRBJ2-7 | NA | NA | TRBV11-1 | TGTGCCAGCAGCCCGGGCATATATGCCTACGAGCAGTACTTC | CASSPGIYAYEQYF
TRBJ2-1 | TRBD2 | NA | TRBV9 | TGTGCCAGCAGCGTAGCCCCGCAGCGGGAGGGAGGCAATGAGCAGTTCTTC | CASSVAPQREGGNEQFF
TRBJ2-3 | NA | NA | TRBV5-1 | TGCGCCAGCAGCTTGGCCAGGGCTGGGACAGATACGCAGTATTTT | CASSLARAGTDTQYF
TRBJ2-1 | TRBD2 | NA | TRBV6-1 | TGTGCCAGCAGGGGGACTAGCGGGTTCTACAATGAGCAGTTCTTC | CASRGTSGFYNEQFF
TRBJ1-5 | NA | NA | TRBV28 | TGTGCCAGCAGTCCCTGGCGGCAGGGACACCAGCCCCAGCATTTT | CASSPWRQGHQPQHF
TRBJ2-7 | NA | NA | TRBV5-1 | TGCGCCAGCAGCTTGGGGGTCAGCAGCTCCTACGAGCAGTACTTC | CASSLGVSSSYEQYF
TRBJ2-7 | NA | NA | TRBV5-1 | TGCGCCAGCAGCTCTGGGGCAGGCTCCTACGAGCAGTACTTC | CASSSGAGSYEQYF
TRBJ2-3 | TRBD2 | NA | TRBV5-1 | TGCGCCAGCAGCACCAGCGGGAGGGCGTTTGATACGCAGTATTTT | CASSTSGRAFDTQYF
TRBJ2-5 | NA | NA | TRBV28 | TGTGCCAGCACCCGAGGGGGCGGGAAAGAGACCCAGTACTTC | CASTRGGGKETQYF
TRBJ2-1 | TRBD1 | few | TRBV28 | TGTGCCAGCAGTTATACGACAGGGGTCGATGAGCAGTTCTTC | CASSYTTGVDEQFF
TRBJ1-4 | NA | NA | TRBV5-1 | TGCGCCAGCAGCTTGTCGGGCTCGAGGTATGAAAAACTGTTTTTT | CASSLSGSRYEKLFF
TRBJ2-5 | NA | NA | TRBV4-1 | TGCGCCAGCAGCCACGAGACTGTGGAGACCCAGTACTTC | CASSHETVETQYF
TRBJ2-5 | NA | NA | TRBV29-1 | TGCAGCGTTCAGATCGGAGGGGGAACTAGAGAGACCCAGTACTTC | CSVQIGGGTRETQYF
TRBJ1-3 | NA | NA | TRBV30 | TGTGCCGGGAAAACCGACAGGCGAGGAAACACCATATATTTT | CAGKTDRRGNTIYF
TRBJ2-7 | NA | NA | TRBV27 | TGTGCCAGCAGTCCGGGACTTTCCTCCTACGAGCAGTACTTC | CASSPGLSSYEQYF
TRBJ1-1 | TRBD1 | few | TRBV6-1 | TGTGCCAGTGGAAAACAGGGGGCGGTCACTGAAGCTTTCTTT | CASGKQGAVTEAFF
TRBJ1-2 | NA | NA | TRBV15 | TGTGCCACCAGGTCCCCCTATGGCTACACCTTC | CATRSPYGYTF
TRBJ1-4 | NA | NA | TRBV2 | TGTGCCAGCAGGGGGGACGCGGAAAAACTGTTTTTT | CASRGDAEKLFF
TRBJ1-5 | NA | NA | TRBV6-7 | TGTGCCAGCAGTTACATAGGGAACAATCAGCCCCAGCATTTT | CASSYIGNNQPQHF
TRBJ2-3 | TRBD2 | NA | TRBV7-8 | TGTGCCAGCAGCCGACTAGCGGGGTCCACAGATACGCAGTATTTT | CASSRLAGSTDTQYF
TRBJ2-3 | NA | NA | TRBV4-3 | TGCGCCAGCAGCCAAGATATAAGGGTAGGAACAGATACGCAGTATTTT | CASSQDIRVGTDTQYF
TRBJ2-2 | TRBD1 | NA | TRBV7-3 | TGTGCCAGCAGCTTAAAGGGGACAGGGCTCACCGGGGAGCTGTTTTTT | CASSLKGTGLTGELFF
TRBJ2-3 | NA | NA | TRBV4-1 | TGCGCCAGCAGCCAAGTCGGGGTTGGCACAGATACGCAGTATTTT | CASSQVGVGTDTQYF
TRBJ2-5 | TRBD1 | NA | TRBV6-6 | TGTGCCAGCAGAACAGGGGGCGTTCTGGAGACCCAGTACTTC | CASRTGGVLETQYF
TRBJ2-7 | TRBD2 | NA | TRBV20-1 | TGCAGTGCGGGGGGGGCCTACGAGCAGTACTTC | CSAGGAYEQYF
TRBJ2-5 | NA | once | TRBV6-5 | TGTGTCGTGGGCAGGTCGATCCAAGAGACCCAGTACTTC | CVVGRSIQETQYF
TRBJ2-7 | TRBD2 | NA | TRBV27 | TGTGCCAGCAGTTCGTTGGGACTAGCGAGCTCCTACGAGCAGTACTTC | CASSSLGLASSYEQYF
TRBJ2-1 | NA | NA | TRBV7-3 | TGTGCCAGCAGCCTAACCGGGGGCCTCTCCTACAATGAGCAGTTCTTC | CASSLTGGLSYNEQFF
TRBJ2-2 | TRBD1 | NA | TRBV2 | TGTGCCAGCAGCCGGCGACAGGGGGTGAACACCGGGGAGCTGTTTTTT | CASSRRQGVNTGELFF
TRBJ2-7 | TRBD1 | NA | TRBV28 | TGTGCCATTGTGGGACAGGGGGCCCACGAGCAGTACTTC | CAIVGQGAHEQYF
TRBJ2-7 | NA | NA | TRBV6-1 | TGTGCCAGCGGATCCCGGGACACATACGAGCAGTACTTC | CASGSRDTYEQYF
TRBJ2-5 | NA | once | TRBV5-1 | TGCGCCAGCAGCTTGGGACCCGGGGAGACCCAGTACTTC | CASSLGPGETQYF
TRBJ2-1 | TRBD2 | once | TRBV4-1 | TGCGCCAGCAGCCAAGATTGGTTAGCGGGAGGGCCAAATGAGCAGTTCTTC | CASSQDWLAGGPNEQFF
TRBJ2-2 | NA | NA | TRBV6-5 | TGTGCCAGCAAGGGGGGGGCGAACACCGGGGAGCTGTTTTTT | CASKGGANTGELFF